This TCR beta chain was documented in a study of T-cell reconstitution after alpha-beta-depleted transplantation in children. The library targeted TCRbeta and was prepared with unique molecular identifiers. TCRdb reanalysed the PCR reads using MiXCR and keeps one entry per CDR3 protein. The sample carries fewer than 400,000 distinct CDR3 sequences, approximately 23% recorded once. Overall study findings and caveats: Reportedly, alpha-beta T cells present about two months post-transplant originated from several hundred expanded clones of graft origin.

This clonotype was detected a few times. Its antigen is unknown. This CDR3 is 15 amino acids long. Germline V lookup: CDR1 SEHNR, CDR2 FQNEAQ (reference sequence). With 5 bases removed from V and 8 bases from J, the gap between germline ends came to 18 bases. The sequenced sample was PBMCs, mostly from graft donor cells, obtained 180 days after TCRalphabeta/CD19-depleted stem cell transplant. The source of this sequence is a male patient under 18 who had a stem cell transplant for acute lymphoblastic leukemia, so the T cells may come from the graft donor. The genes are TRBV7-9 and TRBJ1-4, with TRBD1 as a possible D gene (5 bases). The CDR3 loop reads CASSRLGGFEEKLFF. The CDR3 DNA follows: TGTGCCAGCAGCCGATTGGGGGGATTCGAGGAAAAACTGTTTTTT.